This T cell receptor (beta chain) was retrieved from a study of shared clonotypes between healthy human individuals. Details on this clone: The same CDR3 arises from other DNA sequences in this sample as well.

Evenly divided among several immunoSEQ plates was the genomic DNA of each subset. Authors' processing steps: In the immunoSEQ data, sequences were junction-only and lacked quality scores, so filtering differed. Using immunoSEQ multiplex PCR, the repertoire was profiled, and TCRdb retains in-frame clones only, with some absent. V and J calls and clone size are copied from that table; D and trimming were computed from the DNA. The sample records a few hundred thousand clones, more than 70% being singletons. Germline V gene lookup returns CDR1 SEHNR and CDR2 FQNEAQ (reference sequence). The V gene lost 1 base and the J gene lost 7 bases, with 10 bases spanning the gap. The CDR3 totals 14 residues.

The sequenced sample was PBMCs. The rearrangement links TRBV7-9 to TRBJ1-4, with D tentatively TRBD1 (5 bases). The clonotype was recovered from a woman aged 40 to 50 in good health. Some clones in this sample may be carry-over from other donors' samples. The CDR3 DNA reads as TGTGCCAGCAGCTTAGGTCAGGGCGGTGAAAAACTGTTTTTT. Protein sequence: CASSLGQGGEKLFF.